The next 7 T cell receptor beta chains were all read from a single sample in a study of early T cells in non-severe SARS-CoV-2 infection. TCRdb re-called the 5' RACE reads with MiXCR, one entry per CDR3 protein. The repertoire includes just over 65,000 distinct CDR3 sequences, about 13% of them detected once, and about 7.7% sits in the top ten. The sequenced sample consisted of whole blood. These receptor sequences come from an adult who was a healthcare worker with PCR-confirmed SARS-CoV-2 infection or an uninfected control (not recorded which).

In its sample, this clonotype was seen a few times. V and J are TRBV29-1 and TRBJ2-5; D is perhaps TRBD2 (6 bases). Trimming cost V 6 bases and J 4 bases, with 18 bases left between them. CDR1 SQVTM and CDR2 ANQGSEA come from the germline V gene. The CDR3 is made up of 14 amino acids. CDR3 loop: CSVGTALFSETQYF. In DNA, the CDR3 is TGCAGCGTGGGGACTGCCCTTTTTTCAGAGACCCAGTACTTC. Full variable domain (missing parts from reference TRBV29-1 and TRBJ2-5): SAVISQKPSRDICQRGTSLTIQCQVDSQVTMMFWYRQQPGQSLTLIATANQGSEATYESGFVIDKFPISRPNLTFSTLTVSNMSPEDSSIYLCSVGTALFSETQYFGPGTRLLVL.

In this sample, this clonotype turned up many times. This chain joins TRBV7-6 and TRBJ2-1; D perhaps matches TRBD1 (5 bases). The germline CDR1 and CDR2 sequences are SGHVS and FNYEAQ. V was shortened by 7 bases and J by 2 bases, with 18 bases between the two germline ends. The CDR3 is made up of 16 amino acids. This chain's CDR3 is CASTKGATQAYNEQFF. In nucleotides, the CDR3 is TGTGCCAGCACAAAAGGGGCCACCCAGGCCTACAATGAGCAGTTCTTC.

The chain is built from TRBV7-2 and TRBJ2-3; TRBD2 matches at 7 bases. The V gene's germline CDR1 is SGHTA and CDR2 FQGNSA. This CDR3 contains 14 residues. V shed 5 bases, J shed 2 bases, and the junction held 4 bases outside the gene matches. CDR3 DNA sequence: TGTGCCAGCAGCCCGGGACTAATCACAGATACGCAGTATTTT. As protein: CASSPGLITDTQYF.

This clonotype was observed a few times. The rearrangement joins TRBV7-8 to TRBJ2-2, with TRBD2 matching 16 bases. The CDR3 length is 18 residues. V dropped 4 bases and J dropped 3; count of bases not matched to a gene: 5. CDR1 is SGHVS, CDR2 FQNEAQ, per germline. DNA for the CDR3: TGTGCCAGCAGCTCCTCGGGACTAGCGGGAGGGTACACCGGGGAGCTGTTTTTT. Translation gives CASSSSGLAGGYTGELFF.

This clonotype was counted between two and nine times. The J gene is TRBJ2-1, the V gene TRBV29-1; 9 bases fit TRBD2. Trimming took 7 bases from V and 3 from J; bases not matched to a gene: 16. Germline CDR1 reads SQVTM; CDR2 reads ANQGSEA. The CDR3 length is 17 residues. CDR3 sequence reads: CSAPGGAGGFLYNEQFF. The CDR3 nucleotides read TGCAGCGCCCCTGGTGGAGCGGGAGGTTTTCTCTACAATGAGCAGTTCTTC.

This clonotype was detected only a few times. The CDR3 nucleotides read TGCAGCGTTGCCCCTAGCGGGAGTTATGGTGAGCAGTTCTTC. Translated: CSVAPSGSYGEQFF. The chain joins TRBV29-1 to TRBJ2-1, with 10 bases lining up with TRBD2. V shed 4 bases and J 9 bases; nucleotides not matched to a gene: 9. Germline V gives CDR1 SQVTM, CDR2 ANQGSEA. CDR3 length: 14 amino acids.

This clonotype was seen ten or more times. CDR3 bases: TGTGCCAGCAGTTTAGCGCTGGGATCGGTGCAGTACTTC. Amino acid sequence: CASSLALGSVQYF. This chain connects TRBV12-3 or TRBV12-4 to TRBJ2-7; D unclear. V lost 0 bases to trimming and J lost 9 bases, with 12 bases between them. The CDR3 sequence is 13 residues long.